This TCR beta chain was recorded in a study of blood T cell repertoires in COVID-19 (dated by TCRdb to 2018 to 2021). Concerning the study at large: The collaborator samples originated in the United States, Italy and Spain and spanned the acute and convalescent phases of COVID-19. The prospective study material was composed of cDNA or gDNA derived from T cells, B-cell-depleted T cells, or PBMCs. Subjects who had been exposed to COVID-19, were actively infected with it, or had recovered from it provided the deeply sampled blood TCRbeta repertoires that made up the dataset. The repertoires were released in a freely available public database meant as a resource for research on the immune response to SARS-CoV-2. The samples were drawn from the first 160 participants of the ongoing ImmuneRACE study and from more than 1,000 subjects provided by 6 global collaborators. Where available, HLA class I and class II types were obtained from metadata supplied by the sample provider rather than from assay-based typing. Sample metadata almost always included a de-identified subject ID, COVID-19 status, age in years and sex. Overall study outcomes, separate from this receptor: How much clinical and demographic metadata was included differed by source and by participant, and the metadata was provided uncurated.

Counted from cysteine to phenylalanine, this CDR3 has 14 amino acids. Only the CDR3 part of the read is kept: 42 bases, read in frame from the first base. The germline V gene encodes CDR1 SEHNR and CDR2 FQNEAQ (reference sequence). V loses 4 bases, J loses 0 bases, and the germline ends lie 8 bases apart. Participants in the prospective study were aged roughly 18 to 90 years, lived in 24 United States geographic areas, and enrolled through a virtual design. In the prospective study, participants were assigned to cohorts based on the clinical history participants reported in a screening survey and a study questionnaire. In the prospective study, whole blood, serum and a nasopharyngeal or oropharyngeal swab were collected from each participant by mobile phlebotomists. Participants in the prospective study had the option to provide additional blood draws and questionnaires over a roughly 2-month period. Blood samples from the prospective study were shipped frozen or at room temperature prior to DNA extraction.

TCRbeta CDR3 regions were amplified from genomic DNA using the immunoSEQ Assay, a bias-controlled multiplex PCR. The published analysis was carried out like this. The number of nucleated cells in each sample was estimated from the amplification of reference gene primers within the assay. Sequence reads were collapsed and filtered to measure the absolute abundance of every unique TCRbeta CDR3 rearrangement. Productive Simpson clonality was computed per sample as the square root of Simpson's diversity index over productive rearrangements. The table was pulled from immuneACCESS by TCRdb, which kept in-frame rearrangements only. Such tables lose some clones; where checked, under half of the loss comes from unresolved V genes, and the rest has no known cause. V and J calls plus clone size are reproduced from that table; the DNA served to infer D and trimming. In all, the sample holds approximately 140,000 clones, and roughly four fifths of those were seen once. The ten largest clones add up to 2% to 2.5% of the sample.

A remark on this clone: The clone's antigen remains unknown. No much larger clone exists at a distance of one base, and base qualities are not known.

Sequencing was performed on PBMCs or T cells enriched from blood (not recorded which). The TCR comes from a man aged 40-49 years with acute COVID-19. Recombination linked TRBV7-9 to TRBJ2-3; the D region possibly corresponds to TRBD1 (6 bases align). The CDR3 sequence is CASSSDSSTDTQYF. The bases are TGTGCCAGCAGCTCGGACAGTAGCACAGATACGCAGTATTTT. Extended through the reference TRBV7-9 and TRBJ2-3 proteins, this CDR3 yields the full variable domain: DTGVSQNPRHKITKRGQNVTFRCDPISEHNRLYWYRQTLGQGPEFLTYFQNEAQLEKSRLLSDRFSAERPKGSFSTLEIQRTEQGDSAMYLCASSSDSSTDTQYFGPGTRLTVL.